This is a list of T cell receptor beta chains from one sample in a study of blood T cell repertoires in COVID-19. The data were produced by immunoSEQ multiplex PCR, yet TCRdb's version contains in-frame clones alone and is incomplete. The data show 85,000 to 100,000 clones, roughly 80% seen once. The sequencing input was peripheral blood. These receptors were collected from a human donor in a cohort sampled during active COVID-19. CDR3s include the opening cysteine and the closing phenylalanine or tryptophan. A D gene is named only where the DNA matches it firmly. Clone size is given for some rows only: seen once, a few or many times, or a class if the clone is expanded.

J gene	clone size	D gene	V gene	CDR3 DNA	CDR3 protein
TRBJ2-1	-	-	TRBV5-1	TGCGCCAGCAGACCGGGGTTAGGTTACAATGAGCAGTTCTTC	CASRPGLGYNEQFF
TRBJ1-4	-	TRBD1	TRBV6-5	TGTGCCAGCAGTTACGACAGGGGCTCAACTAATGAAAAACTGTTTTTT	CASSYDRGSTNEKLFF
TRBJ2-6	once	TRBD1	TRBV6-2/TRBV6-3	TGTGCCAGCAGCTCAGGGGGACCCGGGGCCAACGTCCTGACTTTC	CASSSGGPGANVLTF
TRBJ2-1	once	TRBD2	TRBV6-6	TGTGCCAGCAGTTACTCCGGGGGGGATCGGCAGTTCTTC	CASSYSGGDRQFF
TRBJ2-2	-	TRBD1	TRBV18	TGTGCCAGCTCACCGTTTATGGGACAGGCCGAGGGCGGGGAGCTGTTTTTT	CASSPFMGQAEGGELFF
TRBJ2-1	-	TRBD1	TRBV14	TGTGCCAGCAGCCTTCTTGGGACAGGGTATTACAATGAGCAGTTCTTC	CASSLLGTGYYNEQFF
TRBJ2-2	few	-	TRBV27	TGTGCCAGCAGTTTAAATCCAGGGGCAAACACCGGGGAGCTGTTTTTT	CASSLNPGANTGELFF
TRBJ1-5	-	TRBD1	TRBV5-5	TGTGCCAGCAGCGGGGGGACAGGGGGGAATCAGCCCCAGCATTTT	CASSGGTGGNQPQHF
TRBJ2-1	-	TRBD2	TRBV5-4	TGTGCCAGCAGCTCGGCTGGGACTAGGTCCTACAATGAGCAGTTCTTC	CASSSAGTRSYNEQFF
TRBJ2-5	-	TRBD2	TRBV6-4	TGTGCCAGCAGTGCCCTAGCGGGAGGGCCTGGGGAGACCCAGTACTTC	CASSALAGGPGETQYF
TRBJ1-5	once	-	TRBV4-3	TGCGCCAGCAGCCAAGAATGGGGCACCAATCAGCCCCAGCATTTT	CASSQEWGTNQPQHF
TRBJ1-5	-	-	TRBV6-5	TGTGCCAGCAGTTACTCCCAAGGGGGAAGCAATCAGCCCCAGCATTTT	CASSYSQGGSNQPQHF
TRBJ1-3	once	-	TRBV3-1/TRBV3-2	TGTGCCAGCAGCCAATACTCTGGAAACACCATATATTTT	CASSQYSGNTIYF
TRBJ1-4	-	TRBD1	TRBV19	TGTGCCAGTAGTCCCGGGACAGGGGGAGTTGAAAAACTGTTTTTT	CASSPGTGGVEKLFF
TRBJ2-1	-	TRBD1	TRBV5-5	TGTGCCAGCAGCCCTACCGGGACAGGGATCAATGAGCAGTTCTTC	CASSPTGTGINEQFF
TRBJ2-3	-	TRBD2	TRBV19	TGTGCCAGTAGTAGACTAGCGGGAGGTTACCCCAGCACAGATACGCAGTATTTT	CASSRLAGGYPSTDTQYF
TRBJ2-1	-	-	TRBV3-1/TRBV3-2	TGTGCCAGCAGCCAAGAGGGAGGGGGTGAGCAGTTCTTC	CASSQEGGGEQFF
TRBJ1-2	few	-	TRBV5-5	TGTGCCAGCAGCTTGCAGCCAGGGAACGTCTATAGTGGCTACACCTTC	CASSLQPGNVYSGYTF
TRBJ1-3	-	TRBD1	TRBV11-2	TGTGCCAGCAGCTACGGACAGGGGACTGGAAACACCATATATTTT	CASSYGQGTGNTIYF
TRBJ2-7	once	-	TRBV28	TGTGCCACGATTCCCGGGACACCCGCCTACGAGCAGTACTTC	CATIPGTPAYEQYF
TRBJ1-4	-	-	TRBV18	TGTGCCAGCTCACTCGGGACACTTGATGAAAAACTGTTTTTT	CASSLGTLDEKLFF
TRBJ2-7	-	-	TRBV19	TGTGCCAGTAGTATAGAGGGCGCCTACGAGCAGTACTTC	CASSIEGAYEQYF
TRBJ2-1	-	TRBD2	TRBV3-1/TRBV3-2	TGTGCCAGCAGCCACACGGGACTAGCGGTTCCTAGCTCCTACAATGAGCAGTTCTTC	CASSHTGLAVPSSYNEQFF
TRBJ2-7	-	-	TRBV5-8	TGTGCCAGCAGCTTGTCTCGCTACGAGCAGTACTTC	CASSLSRYEQYF
TRBJ1-5	once	TRBD1	TRBV19	TGTGCCAGTAGATGGACAGGGGATCAGCCCCAGCATTTT	CASRWTGDQPQHF
TRBJ2-7	-	TRBD2	TRBV28	TGTGCCAGCGGGACTAGCGGGAGGAGGAGCTACGAGCAGTACTTC	CASGTSGRRSYEQYF
TRBJ2-6	few	TRBD2	TRBV5-4	TGTGCCAGCAGCCCCGGGGGGGCGGGGGCCAACGTCCTGACTTTC	CASSPGGAGANVLTF
TRBJ1-6	-	TRBD1	TRBV18	TGTGCCAGCTCACGCGACAGGGACAATTCACCCCTCCACTTT	CASSRDRDNSPLHF
TRBJ1-4	-	TRBD1	TRBV7-3	TGTGCCAGCAGCTTAAACGGACAGGCTAATGAAAAACTGTTTTTT	CASSLNGQANEKLFF
TRBJ1-2	-	-	TRBV4-1	TGCGCCAGCACCCCGATGGTTGGAGGAAATATATATGGCTACACCTTC	CASTPMVGGNIYGYTF
TRBJ2-7	-	-	TRBV6-5	TGTGCCAGCACCAACAAAGGGGGCGAGCAGTACTTC	CASTNKGGEQYF
TRBJ2-3	-	TRBD2	TRBV7-3	TGTGCCAGCAGCTTAACCCGACTAGCGGGAGAAACAGATACGCAGTATTTT	CASSLTRLAGETDTQYF
TRBJ2-7	-	-	TRBV19	TGTGCCAGTAGTATTGGCGACAGACTCTACGAGCAGTACTTC	CASSIGDRLYEQYF
TRBJ2-2	-	TRBD2	TRBV3-1/TRBV3-2	TGTGCCAGCAGCCAAGTACTAGCGGGGATCACCGGGGAGCTGTTTTTT	CASSQVLAGITGELFF
TRBJ2-1	-	TRBD2	TRBV11-2	TGTGCCAGCAGCCTCGGGACTAGCGGGAGCACAGCCTACAATGAGCAGTTCTTC	CASSLGTSGSTAYNEQFF
TRBJ1-5	-	-	TRBV2	TGTGCCAGCAGTCGCAGGGTCCAAAATAGCAATCAGCCCCAGCATTTT	CASSRRVQNSNQPQHF
TRBJ2-7	few	-	TRBV6-2/TRBV6-3	TGTGCCAGCAGTTCGGCGGCGCGGGGTGCCACCTACGAGCAGTACTTC	CASSSAARGATYEQYF
TRBJ2-1	-	TRBD2	TRBV5-1	TGCGCCAGCAGCTTGGTTTTCCGGTCGGGAGGGACGGAGGGACTAGCGGGTTCTCAGTTCTTC	CASSLVFRSGGTEGLAGSQFF
TRBJ2-4	once	TRBD2	TRBV29-1	TGCAGCGTTCCCGGACTAGCGGGGTCTGACCAAAACATTCAGTACTTC	CSVPGLAGSDQNIQYF
TRBJ1-1	-	-	TRBV25-1	TGTGCCAGCACGATAGTTGGGAACACTGAAGCTTTCTTT	CASTIVGNTEAFF
TRBJ2-2	many	TRBD1	TRBV7-7	TGTGCTAGCAGCCCCACAGGGGGCACCGGGGAGCTGTTTTTT	CASSPTGGTGELFF
TRBJ1-2	-	TRBD1	TRBV5-1	TGCGCCAGCAGCAGACCGGGACAGCTGTATGGCTACACCTTC	CASSRPGQLYGYTF
TRBJ1-5	-	-	TRBV13	TGTGCCAGCAGCTTACGGGGGTACTCTAATCAGCCCCAGCATTTT	CASSLRGYSNQPQHF
TRBJ1-2	-	-	TRBV7-9	TGTGCCAGCAGATCGGTCGGGGATACCTATGGCTACACCTTC	CASRSVGDTYGYTF
TRBJ2-1	-	TRBD1	TRBV5-8	TGTGGTAGTCGGGACAGGGGGCTTAAAGCCTACAATGAGCAGTTCTTC	CGSRDRGLKAYNEQFF
TRBJ2-3	-	TRBD2	TRBV7-9	TGTGCCAGCAGCCCCGGGGGGGGGCGGTCCCGCACAGATACGCAGTATTTT	CASSPGGGRSRTDTQYF
TRBJ2-7	-	-	TRBV15	TGTGCCACCAGCAGAGATCTCGGCGGTTTCTACGAGCAGTACTTC	CATSRDLGGFYEQYF
TRBJ2-3	-	TRBD1	TRBV19	TGTGCCAGTAGTGCCCGGGACAGGGGGCCGGCAGATACGCAGTATTTT	CASSARDRGPADTQYF
TRBJ1-1	few	-	TRBV5-6	TGTGCCAGCAGCCCAGGAGGGTGGGACACTGAAGCTTTCTTT	CASSPGGWDTEAFF
TRBJ1-2	few	TRBD1	TRBV10-3	TGTGCCATCAGTTTTAACAGGGGGATGTACTATGGCTACACCTTC	CAISFNRGMYYGYTF
TRBJ2-5	once	TRBD2	TRBV11-2	TGTGCCAGCAGCCAATCCTCTAGCGGGGGGCAAGAGACCCAGTACTTC	CASSQSSSGGQETQYF
TRBJ1-5	-	TRBD1	TRBV28	TGTGCCAGCAGTTCCCTCGACAGGGGAGGCAATCAGCCCCAGCATTTT	CASSSLDRGGNQPQHF
TRBJ1-1	-	TRBD1	TRBV5-1	TGCGCCAGCAGTCCTAGGGACAGATACACTGAAGCTTTCTTT	CASSPRDRYTEAFF